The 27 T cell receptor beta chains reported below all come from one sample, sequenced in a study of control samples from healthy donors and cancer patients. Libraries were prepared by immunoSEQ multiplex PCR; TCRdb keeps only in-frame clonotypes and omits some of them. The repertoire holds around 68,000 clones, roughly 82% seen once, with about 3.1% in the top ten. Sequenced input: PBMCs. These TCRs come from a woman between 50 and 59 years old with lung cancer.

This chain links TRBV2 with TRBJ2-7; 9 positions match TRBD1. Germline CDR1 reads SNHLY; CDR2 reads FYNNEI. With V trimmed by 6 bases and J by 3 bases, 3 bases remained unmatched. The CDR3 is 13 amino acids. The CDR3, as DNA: TGTGCCAGCAGCGGGACAGGGTACTACGAGCAGTACTTC. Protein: CASSGTGYYEQYF.

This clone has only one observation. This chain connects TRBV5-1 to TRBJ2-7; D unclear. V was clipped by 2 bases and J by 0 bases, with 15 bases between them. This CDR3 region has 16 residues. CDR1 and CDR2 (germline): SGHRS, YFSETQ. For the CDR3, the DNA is TGCGCCAGCAGCTTAGCCCTAGGTCTGAGCTCCTACGAGCAGTACTTC. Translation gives CASSLALGLSSYEQYF.

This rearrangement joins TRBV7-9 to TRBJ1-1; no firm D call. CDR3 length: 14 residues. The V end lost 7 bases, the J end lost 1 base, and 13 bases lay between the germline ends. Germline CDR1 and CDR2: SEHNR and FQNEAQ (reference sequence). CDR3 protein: CASTTSERNTEAFF. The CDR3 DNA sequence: TGTGCCAGCACCACCTCCGAGAGGAACACTGAAGCTTTCTTT.

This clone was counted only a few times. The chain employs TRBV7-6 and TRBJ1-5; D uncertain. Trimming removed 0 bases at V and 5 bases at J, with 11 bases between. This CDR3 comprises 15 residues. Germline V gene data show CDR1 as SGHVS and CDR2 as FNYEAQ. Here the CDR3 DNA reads TGTGCCAGCAGCTTAGCGTTGGGTTCCCATCAGCCCCAGCATTTT. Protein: CASSLALGSHQPQHF.

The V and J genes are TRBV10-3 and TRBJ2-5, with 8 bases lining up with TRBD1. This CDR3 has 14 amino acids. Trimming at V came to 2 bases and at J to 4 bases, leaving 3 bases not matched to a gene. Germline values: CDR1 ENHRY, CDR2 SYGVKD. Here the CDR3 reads CAISEAGGPETQYF. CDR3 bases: TGTGCCATCAGTGAGGCAGGGGGCCCAGAGACCCAGTACTTC.

CDR3 protein: CASSLAGPQETQYF. The DNA of the CDR3 is TGCGCCAGCAGCTTGGCGGGCCCTCAAGAGACCCAGTACTTC. The chain links TRBV5-1 to TRBJ2-5; no clear D gene. The CDR3 sequence is 14 residues long. The ends were cut back, 0 bases at V and 2 bases at J, with 8 bases in the middle. CDR1 and CDR2 from the germline V gene are SGHRS and YFSETQ.

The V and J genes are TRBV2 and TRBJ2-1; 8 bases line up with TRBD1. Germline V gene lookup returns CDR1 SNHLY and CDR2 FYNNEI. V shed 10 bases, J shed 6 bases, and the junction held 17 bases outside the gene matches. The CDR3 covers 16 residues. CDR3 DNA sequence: TGTGCCACGACTGGACAGGGCAATCCTCCTGGCAATGAGCAGTTCTTC. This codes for CATTGQGNPPGNEQFF. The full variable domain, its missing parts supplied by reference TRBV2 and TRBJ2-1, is EPEVTQTPSHQVTQMGQEVILRCVPISNHLYFYWYRQILGQKVEFLVSFYNNEISEKSEIFDDQFSVERPDGSNFTLKIRSTKLEDSAMYFCATTGQGNPPGNEQFFGPGTRLTVL.

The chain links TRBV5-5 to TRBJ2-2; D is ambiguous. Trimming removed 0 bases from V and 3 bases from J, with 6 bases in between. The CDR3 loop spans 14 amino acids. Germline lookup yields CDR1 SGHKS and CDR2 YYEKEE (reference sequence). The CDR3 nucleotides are TGTGCCAGCAGCTTGGGACAACACACCGGGGAGCTGTTTTTT. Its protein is CASSLGQHTGELFF.

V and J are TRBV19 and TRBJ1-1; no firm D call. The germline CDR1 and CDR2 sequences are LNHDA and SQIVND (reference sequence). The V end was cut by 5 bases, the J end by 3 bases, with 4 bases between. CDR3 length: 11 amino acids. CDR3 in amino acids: CASSHYTEAFF. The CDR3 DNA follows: TGTGCCAGTAGTCACTACACTGAAGCTTTCTTT. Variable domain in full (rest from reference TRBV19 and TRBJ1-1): DGGITQSPKYLFRKEGQNVTLSCEQNLNHDAMYWYRQDPGQGLRLIYYSQIVNDFQKGDIAEGYSVSREKKESFPLTVTSAQKNPTAFYLCASSHYTEAFFGQGTRLTVV.

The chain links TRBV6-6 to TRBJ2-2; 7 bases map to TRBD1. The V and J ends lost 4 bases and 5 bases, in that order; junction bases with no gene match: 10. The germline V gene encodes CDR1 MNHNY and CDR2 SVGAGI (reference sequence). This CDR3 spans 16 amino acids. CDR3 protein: CASSSSRDRGTGELFF. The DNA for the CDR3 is TGTGCCAGCAGTTCCTCTCGGGACAGAGGAACCGGGGAGCTGTTTTTT.

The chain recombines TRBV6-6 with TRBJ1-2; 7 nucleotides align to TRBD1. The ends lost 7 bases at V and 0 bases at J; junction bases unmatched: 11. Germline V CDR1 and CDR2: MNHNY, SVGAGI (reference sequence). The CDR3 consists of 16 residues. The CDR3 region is CASNQGQQFSNYGYTF. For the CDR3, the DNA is TGTGCCAGCAACCAGGGACAGCAATTTTCTAACTATGGCTACACCTTC.

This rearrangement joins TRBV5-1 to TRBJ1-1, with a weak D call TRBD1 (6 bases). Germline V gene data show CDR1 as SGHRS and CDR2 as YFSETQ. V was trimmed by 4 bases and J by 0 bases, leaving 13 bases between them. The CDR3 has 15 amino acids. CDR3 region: CASSEQQGLNTEAFF. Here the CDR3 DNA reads TGCGCCAGCAGCGAGCAACAGGGCCTGAACACTGAAGCTTTCTTT.

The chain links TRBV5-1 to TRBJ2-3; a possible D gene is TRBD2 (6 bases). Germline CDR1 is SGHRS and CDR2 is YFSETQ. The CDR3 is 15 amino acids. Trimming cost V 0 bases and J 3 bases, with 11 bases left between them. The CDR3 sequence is CASSLVAGGTDTQYF. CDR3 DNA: TGCGCCAGCAGCTTGGTAGCAGGAGGGACAGATACGCAGTATTTT. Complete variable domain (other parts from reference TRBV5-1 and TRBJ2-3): KAGVTQTPRYLIKTRGQQVTLSCSPISGHRSVSWYQQTPGQGLQFLFEYFSETQRNKGNFPGRFSGRQFSNSRSEMNVSTLELGDSALYLCASSLVAGGTDTQYFGPGTRLTVL.

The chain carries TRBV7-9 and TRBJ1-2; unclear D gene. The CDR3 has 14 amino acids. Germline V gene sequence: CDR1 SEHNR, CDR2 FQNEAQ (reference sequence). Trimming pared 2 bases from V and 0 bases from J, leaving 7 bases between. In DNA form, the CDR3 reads TGTGCCAGCAGCTTACAGGTAGCTAACTATGGCTACACCTTC. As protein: CASSLQVANYGYTF.

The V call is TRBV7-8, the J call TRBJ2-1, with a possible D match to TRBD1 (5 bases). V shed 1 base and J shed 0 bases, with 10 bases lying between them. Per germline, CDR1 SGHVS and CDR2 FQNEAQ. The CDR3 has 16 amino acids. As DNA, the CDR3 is TGTGCCAGCAGCTTAGAGGGGTTTAGCTCCTACAATGAGCAGTTCTTC. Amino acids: CASSLEGFSSYNEQFF.

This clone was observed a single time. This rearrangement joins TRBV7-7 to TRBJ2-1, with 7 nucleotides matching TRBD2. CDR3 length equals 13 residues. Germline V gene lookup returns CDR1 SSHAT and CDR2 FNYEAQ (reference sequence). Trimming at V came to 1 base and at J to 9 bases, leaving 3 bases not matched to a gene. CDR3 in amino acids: CASSLERGGEQFF. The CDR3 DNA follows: TGTGCCAGCAGCTTAGAGCGGGGTGGTGAGCAGTTCTTC.

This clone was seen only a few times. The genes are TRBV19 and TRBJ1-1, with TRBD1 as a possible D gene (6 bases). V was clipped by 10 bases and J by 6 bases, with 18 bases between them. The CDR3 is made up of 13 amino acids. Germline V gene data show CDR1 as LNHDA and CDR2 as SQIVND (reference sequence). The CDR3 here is CATARGVPPEAFF. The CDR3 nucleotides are TGTGCCACTGCTAGGGGGGTCCCCCCTGAAGCTTTCTTT.

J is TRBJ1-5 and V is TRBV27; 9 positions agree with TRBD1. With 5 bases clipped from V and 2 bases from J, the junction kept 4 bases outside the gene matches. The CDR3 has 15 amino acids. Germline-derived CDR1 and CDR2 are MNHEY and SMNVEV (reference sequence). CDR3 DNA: TGTGCCAGCAGTCTTACAGGGGGCGGCAATCAGCCCCAGCATTTT. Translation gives CASSLTGGGNQPQHF.

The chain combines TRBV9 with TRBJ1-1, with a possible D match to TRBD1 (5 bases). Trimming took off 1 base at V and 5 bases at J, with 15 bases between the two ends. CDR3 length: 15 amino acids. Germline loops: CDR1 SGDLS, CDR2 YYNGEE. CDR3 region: CASSVSGRVETEAFF. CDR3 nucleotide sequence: TGTGCCAGCAGCGTAAGTGGCAGGGTCGAAACTGAAGCTTTCTTT.

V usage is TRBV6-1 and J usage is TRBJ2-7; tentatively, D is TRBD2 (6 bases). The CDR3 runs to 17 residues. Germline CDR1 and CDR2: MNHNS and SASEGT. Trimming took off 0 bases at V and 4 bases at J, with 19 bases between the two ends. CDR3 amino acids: CASSEALRGGWTYEQYF. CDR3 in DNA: TGTGCCAGCAGTGAAGCTCTTAGGGGAGGATGGACGTACGAGCAGTACTTC.

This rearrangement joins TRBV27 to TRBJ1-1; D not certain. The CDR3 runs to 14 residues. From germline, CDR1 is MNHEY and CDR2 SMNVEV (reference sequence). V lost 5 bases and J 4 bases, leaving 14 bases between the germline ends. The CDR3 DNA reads TGTGCCAGCAGTCCGCCGGGGTTGGGCACTGAAGCTTTCTTT. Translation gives CASSPPGLGTEAFF.

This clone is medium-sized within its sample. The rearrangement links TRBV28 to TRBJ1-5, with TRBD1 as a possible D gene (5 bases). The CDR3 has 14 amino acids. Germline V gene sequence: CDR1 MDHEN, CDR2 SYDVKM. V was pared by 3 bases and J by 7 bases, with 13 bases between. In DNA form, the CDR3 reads TGTGCCAGCAGTTTTCCGGGACCACGGCAGCCCCAGCATTTT. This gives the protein CASSFPGPRQPQHF.

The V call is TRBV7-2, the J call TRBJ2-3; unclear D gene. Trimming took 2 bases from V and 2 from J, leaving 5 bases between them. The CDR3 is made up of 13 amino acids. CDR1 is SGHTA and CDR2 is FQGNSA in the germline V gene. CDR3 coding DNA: TGTGCCAGCAGCTTATATATCACAGATACGCAGTATTTT. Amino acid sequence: CASSLYITDTQYF.

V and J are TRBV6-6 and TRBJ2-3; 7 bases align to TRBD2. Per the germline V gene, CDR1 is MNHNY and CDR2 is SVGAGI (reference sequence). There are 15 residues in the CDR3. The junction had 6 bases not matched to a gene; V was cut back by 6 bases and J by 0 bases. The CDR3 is CASRPLAVSTDTQYF. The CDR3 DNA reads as TGTGCCAGCAGACCCCTAGCGGTGAGCACAGATACGCAGTATTTT.

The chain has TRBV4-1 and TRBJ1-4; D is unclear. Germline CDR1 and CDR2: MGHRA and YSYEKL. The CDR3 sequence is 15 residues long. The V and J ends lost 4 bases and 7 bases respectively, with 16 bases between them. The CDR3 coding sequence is TGCGCCAGCAGCCTTCGGGCGGCGAATGGTGAAAAACTGTTTTTT. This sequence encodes CASSLRAANGEKLFF.

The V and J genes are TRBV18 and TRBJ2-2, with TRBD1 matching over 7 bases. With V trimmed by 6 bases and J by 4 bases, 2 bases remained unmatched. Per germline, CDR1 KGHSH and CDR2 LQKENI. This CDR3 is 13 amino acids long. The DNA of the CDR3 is TGTGCCAGCTCTCGACAGGGCACCGGGGAGCTGTTTTTT. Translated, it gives CASSRQGTGELFF.

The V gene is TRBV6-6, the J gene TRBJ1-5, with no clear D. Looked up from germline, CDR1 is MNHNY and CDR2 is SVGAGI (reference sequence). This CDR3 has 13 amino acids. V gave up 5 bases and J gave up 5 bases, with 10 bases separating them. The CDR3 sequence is CASSPTVDQPQHF. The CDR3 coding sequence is TGTGCCAGCAGTCCGACGGTAGATCAGCCCCAGCATTTT.